A single sample is the source of the 4 T cell receptor beta chains below, sequenced in a study of shared clonotypes between healthy human individuals. The method was immunoSEQ multiplex PCR; TCRdb's version includes in-frame clones alone and lacks a portion of them. The sample yields 2 million to 2.5 million clones, 90% to 95% seen once. What was sequenced was naive CD4+ T cells from PBMCs. Stated subset: CD45RA+ positively selected. The receptors derive from a man aged 18 to 30 in good health. Some clones in this sample may be carry-over from other donors' samples.

Comments on this clone: The same CDR3 arises from other DNA sequences in this sample as well. The V call is TRBV7-9, the J call TRBJ2-3; 8 bases are a match to TRBD2. Germline V CDR1 and CDR2: SEHNR, FQNEAQ (reference sequence). V shed 5 bases and J 4 bases; nucleotides not matched to a gene: 5. This CDR3 has 14 amino acids. The CDR3 coding sequence is TGTGCCAGCAGCCTAGGACTAGCAGCAGATACGCAGTATTTT. This codes for CASSLGLAADTQYF.

The chain carries TRBV7-6 and TRBJ1-5; D not resolved. The CDR3 has 12 residues. V was pared by 2 bases and J by 9 bases, with 8 bases between. Germline CDR1 reads SGHVS; CDR2 reads FNYEAQ. The CDR3 nucleotides are TGTGCCAGCAGCTTATGGGCGGGGCCCCAGCATTTT. Translation gives CASSLWAGPQHF. Looking up the rest from reference TRBV7-6 and TRBJ1-5 gives the full variable domain: GAGVSQSPRYKVTKRGQDVALRCDPISGHVSLYWYRQALGQGPEFLTYFNYEAQQDKSGLPNDRFSAERPEGSISTLTIQRTEQRDSAMYRCASSLWAGPQHFGDGTRLSIL.

The CDR3 sequence is CASSIGLTKHTDTQYF. Written as DNA, the CDR3 is TGTGCCAGTAGTATCGGGCTAACAAAACACACAGATACGCAGTATTTT. This sequence joins TRBV19 and TRBJ2-3, with D uncertain. Germline V gene data show CDR1 as LNHDA and CDR2 as SQIVND (reference sequence). There are 16 residues in the CDR3. V lost 3 bases, J lost 2 bases, and 15 bases lay in between.

The V gene is TRBV10-3, the J gene TRBJ2-6, with D possibly TRBD2 on 6 matching bases. The germline gives CDR1 ENHRY, CDR2 SYGVKD. There are 16 residues in the CDR3. Trimming removed 10 bases at V and 0 bases at J, with 16 bases between. CDR3 DNA: TGTGCCACCGCGGAGGGCGGTTACTCTGGGGCCAACGTCCTGACTTTC. This gives the protein CATAEGGYSGANVLTF.